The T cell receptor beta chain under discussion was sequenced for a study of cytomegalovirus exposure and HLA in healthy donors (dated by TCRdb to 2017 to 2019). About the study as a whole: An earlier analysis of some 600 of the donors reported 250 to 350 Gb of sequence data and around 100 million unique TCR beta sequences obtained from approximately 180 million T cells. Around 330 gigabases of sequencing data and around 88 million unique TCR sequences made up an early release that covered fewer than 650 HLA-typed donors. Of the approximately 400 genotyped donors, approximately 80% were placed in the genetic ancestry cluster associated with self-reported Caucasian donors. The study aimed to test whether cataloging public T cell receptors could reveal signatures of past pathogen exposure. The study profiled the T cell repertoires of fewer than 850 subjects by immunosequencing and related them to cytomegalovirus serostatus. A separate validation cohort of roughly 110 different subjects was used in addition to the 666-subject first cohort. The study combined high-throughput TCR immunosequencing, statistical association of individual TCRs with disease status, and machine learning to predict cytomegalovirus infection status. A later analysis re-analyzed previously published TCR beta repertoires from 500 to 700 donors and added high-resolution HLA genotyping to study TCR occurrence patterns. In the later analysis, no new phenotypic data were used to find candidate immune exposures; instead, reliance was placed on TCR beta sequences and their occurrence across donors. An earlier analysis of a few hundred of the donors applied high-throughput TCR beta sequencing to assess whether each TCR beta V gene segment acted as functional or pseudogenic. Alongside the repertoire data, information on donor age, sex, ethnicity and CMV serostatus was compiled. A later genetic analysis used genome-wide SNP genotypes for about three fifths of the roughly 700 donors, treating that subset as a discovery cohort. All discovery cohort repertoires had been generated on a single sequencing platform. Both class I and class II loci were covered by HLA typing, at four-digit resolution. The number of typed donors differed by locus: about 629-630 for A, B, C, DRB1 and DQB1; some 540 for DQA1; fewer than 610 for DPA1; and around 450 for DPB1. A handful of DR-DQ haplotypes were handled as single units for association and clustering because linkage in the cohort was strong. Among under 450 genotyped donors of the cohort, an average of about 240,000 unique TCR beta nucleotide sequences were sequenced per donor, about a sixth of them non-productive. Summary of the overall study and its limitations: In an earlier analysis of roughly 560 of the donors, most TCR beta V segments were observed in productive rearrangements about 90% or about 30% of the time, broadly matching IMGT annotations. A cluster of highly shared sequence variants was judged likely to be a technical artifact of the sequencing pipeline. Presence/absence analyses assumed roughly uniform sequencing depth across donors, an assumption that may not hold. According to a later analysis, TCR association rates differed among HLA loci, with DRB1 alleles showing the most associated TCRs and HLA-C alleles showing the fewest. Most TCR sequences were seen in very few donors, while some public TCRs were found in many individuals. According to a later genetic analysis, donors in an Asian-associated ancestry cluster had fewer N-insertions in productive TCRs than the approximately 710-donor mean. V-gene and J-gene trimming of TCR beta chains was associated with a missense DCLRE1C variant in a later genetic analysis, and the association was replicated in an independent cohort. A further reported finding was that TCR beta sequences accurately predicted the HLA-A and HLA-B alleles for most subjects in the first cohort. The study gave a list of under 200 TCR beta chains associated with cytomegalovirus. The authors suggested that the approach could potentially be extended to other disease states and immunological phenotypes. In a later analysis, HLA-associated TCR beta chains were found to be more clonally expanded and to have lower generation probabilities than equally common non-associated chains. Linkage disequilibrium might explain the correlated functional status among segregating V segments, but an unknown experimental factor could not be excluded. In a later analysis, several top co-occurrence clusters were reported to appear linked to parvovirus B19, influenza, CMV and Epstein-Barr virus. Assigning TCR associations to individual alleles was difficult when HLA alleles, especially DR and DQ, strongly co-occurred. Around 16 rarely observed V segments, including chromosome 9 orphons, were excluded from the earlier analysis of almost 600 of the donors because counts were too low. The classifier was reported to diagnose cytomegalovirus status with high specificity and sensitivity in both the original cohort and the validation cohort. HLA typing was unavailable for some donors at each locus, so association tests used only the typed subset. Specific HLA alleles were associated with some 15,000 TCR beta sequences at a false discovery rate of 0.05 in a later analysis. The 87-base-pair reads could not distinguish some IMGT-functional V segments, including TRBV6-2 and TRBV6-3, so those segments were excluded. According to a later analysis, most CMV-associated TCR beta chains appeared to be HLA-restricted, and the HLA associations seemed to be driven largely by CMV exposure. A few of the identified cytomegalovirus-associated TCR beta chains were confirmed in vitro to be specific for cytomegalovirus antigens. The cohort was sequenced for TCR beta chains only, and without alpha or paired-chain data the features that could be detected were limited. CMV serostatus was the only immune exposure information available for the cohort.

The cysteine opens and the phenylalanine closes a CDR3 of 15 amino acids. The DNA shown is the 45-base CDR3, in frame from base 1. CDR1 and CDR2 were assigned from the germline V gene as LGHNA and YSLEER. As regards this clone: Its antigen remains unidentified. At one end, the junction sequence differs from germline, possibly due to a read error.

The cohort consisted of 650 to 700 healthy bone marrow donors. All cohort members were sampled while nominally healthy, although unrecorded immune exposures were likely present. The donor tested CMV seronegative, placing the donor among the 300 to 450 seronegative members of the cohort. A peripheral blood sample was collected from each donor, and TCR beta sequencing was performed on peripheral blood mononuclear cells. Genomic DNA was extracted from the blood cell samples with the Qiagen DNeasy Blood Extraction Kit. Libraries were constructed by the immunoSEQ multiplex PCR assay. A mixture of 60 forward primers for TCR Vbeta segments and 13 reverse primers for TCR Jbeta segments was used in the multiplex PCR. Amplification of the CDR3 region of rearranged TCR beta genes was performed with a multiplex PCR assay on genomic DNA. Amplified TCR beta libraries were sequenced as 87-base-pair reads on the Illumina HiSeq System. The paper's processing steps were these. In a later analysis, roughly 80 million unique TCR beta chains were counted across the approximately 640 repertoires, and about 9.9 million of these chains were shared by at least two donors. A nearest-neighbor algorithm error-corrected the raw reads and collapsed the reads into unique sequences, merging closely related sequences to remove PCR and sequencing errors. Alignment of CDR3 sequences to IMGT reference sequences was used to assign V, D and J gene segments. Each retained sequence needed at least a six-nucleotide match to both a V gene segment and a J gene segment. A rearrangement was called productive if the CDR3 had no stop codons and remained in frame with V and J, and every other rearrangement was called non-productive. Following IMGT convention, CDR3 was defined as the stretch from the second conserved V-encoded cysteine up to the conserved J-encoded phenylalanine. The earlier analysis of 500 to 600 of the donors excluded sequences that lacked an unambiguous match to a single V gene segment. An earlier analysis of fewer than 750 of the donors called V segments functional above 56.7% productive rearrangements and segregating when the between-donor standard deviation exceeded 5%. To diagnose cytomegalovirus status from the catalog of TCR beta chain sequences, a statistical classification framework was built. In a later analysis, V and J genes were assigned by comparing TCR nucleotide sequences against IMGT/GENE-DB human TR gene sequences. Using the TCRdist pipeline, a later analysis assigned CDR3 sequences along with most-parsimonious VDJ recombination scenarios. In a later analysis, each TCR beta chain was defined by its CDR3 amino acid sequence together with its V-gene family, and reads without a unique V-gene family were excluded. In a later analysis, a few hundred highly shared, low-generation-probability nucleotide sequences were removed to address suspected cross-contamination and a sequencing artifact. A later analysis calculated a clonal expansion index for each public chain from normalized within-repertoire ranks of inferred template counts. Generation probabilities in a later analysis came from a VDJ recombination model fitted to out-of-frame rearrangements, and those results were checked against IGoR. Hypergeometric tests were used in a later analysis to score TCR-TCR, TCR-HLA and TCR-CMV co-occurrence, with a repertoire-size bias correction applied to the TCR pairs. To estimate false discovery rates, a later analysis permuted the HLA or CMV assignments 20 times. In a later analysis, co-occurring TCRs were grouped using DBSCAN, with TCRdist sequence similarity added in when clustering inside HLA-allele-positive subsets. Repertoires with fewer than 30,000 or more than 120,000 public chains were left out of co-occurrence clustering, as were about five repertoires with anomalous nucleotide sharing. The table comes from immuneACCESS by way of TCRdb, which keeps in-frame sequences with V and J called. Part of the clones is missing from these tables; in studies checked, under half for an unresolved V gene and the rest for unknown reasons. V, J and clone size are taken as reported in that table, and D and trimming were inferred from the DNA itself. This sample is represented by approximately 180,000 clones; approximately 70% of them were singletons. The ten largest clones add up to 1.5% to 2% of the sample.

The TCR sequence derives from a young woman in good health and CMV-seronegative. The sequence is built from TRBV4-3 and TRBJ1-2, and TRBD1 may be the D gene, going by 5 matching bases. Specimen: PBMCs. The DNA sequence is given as TGCGCCAGCAGTCAAGGGGTGGGCAGGGAAGGCGGCTACACCTTC. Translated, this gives CASSQGVGREGGYTF.